These 24 T cell receptor beta chains came from one sample sequenced in a study of blood T cells in healthy people across ages. Using a J-beta primer mix together with a sample-barcoded 5' primer, a second PCR was run for roughly 6 to 12 cycles. TCRdb re-analysed the 5' RACE reads in MiXCR, keeping a single row per CDR3 protein. Of approximately 600,000 distinct CDR3 sequences detected, under 65% appear once; the ten largest clones hold 30% to 40%. Source material: blood. These receptors all stem from a man aged 55 to 70 in good health.

The rearrangement joins TRBV20-1 to TRBJ2-7, with 7 bases matching TRBD2. The CDR3 has 14 residues. The V gene's germline CDR1 is DFQATT and CDR2 SNEGSKA (reference sequence). V gave up 1 base and J gave up 3 bases; unmatched junction bases: 6. The CDR3 nucleotides are TGCAGTGCTAGAGTCCCTCGGGGGGACTACGAGCAGTACTTC. Amino acids: CSARVPRGDYEQYF.

The chain recombines TRBV4-1 with TRBJ2-1, with D tentatively TRBD2 (6 bases). This CDR3 comprises 14 residues. Trimming stripped 5 bases from V and 9 bases from J, with 17 bases between. Germline lookup yields CDR1 MGHRA and CDR2 YSYEKL. This CDR3 is CASSYRAGALEQFF. Written as DNA, the CDR3 is TGCGCCAGCAGCTATCGAGCGGGCGCCCTTGAGCAGTTCTTC.

This chain links TRBV5-1 with TRBJ2-1, with 8 bases fitting TRBD2. Trimming took 0 bases from V and 6 from J; bases not matched to a gene: 5. Germline V gives CDR1 SGHRS, CDR2 YFSETQ. The CDR3 spans 15 residues. In DNA form, the CDR3 reads TGCGCCAGCAGCTTGGTCCCGGGAGGGGCCAATGAGCAGTTCTTC. Translation gives CASSLVPGGANEQFF.

In DNA form, the CDR3 reads TGTGCCAGCAGCCCGACATCATCCCCCGATACGCAGTATTTT. Translation gives CASSPTSSPDTQYF. The V gene is TRBV7-9, the J gene TRBJ2-3; no firm D call. V gave up 5 bases and J gave up 6 bases, with 15 bases separating them. This CDR3 comprises 14 residues. Germline V lookup: CDR1 SEHNR, CDR2 FQNEAQ (reference sequence).

This clonotype has just a few counts. V gene TRBV5-1 combines with J gene TRBJ2-1; 8 positions match TRBD2. The V segment lost 4 bases and the J segment 9 bases; nucleotides outside the gene matches: 9. Per the germline V gene, CDR1 is SGHRS and CDR2 is YFSETQ. The CDR3 has 14 amino acids. CDR3 protein: CASSVTGLETEQFF. DNA of the CDR3: TGCGCCAGCAGCGTCACGGGACTAGAGACTGAGCAGTTCTTC.

This clonotype appeared a few times. The V call is TRBV27, the J call TRBJ2-1, with D maybe TRBD1 (5 bases). The CDR3 length is 14 residues. Per the germline V gene, CDR1 is MNHEY and CDR2 is SMNVEV (reference sequence). Trimming left V 3 bases short and J 3 bases short, with 9 bases between. CDR3 sequence: CASSFTGSYNEQFF. CDR3 coding DNA: TGTGCCAGCAGTTTTACAGGAAGCTACAATGAGCAGTTCTTC.

This chain connects TRBV13 to TRBJ2-1; no clear D. V lost 6 bases, J lost 4 bases, and 10 bases lay in between. In germline, CDR1 is PRHDT, CDR2 FYEKMQ (reference sequence). The CDR3 runs to 13 residues. The CDR3 sequence is CASRYLRYNEQFF. As DNA, the CDR3 is TGTGCCAGCAGATACCTCCGGTACAATGAGCAGTTCTTC.

The V call is TRBV2, the J call TRBJ2-7; D is tentatively TRBD1 or TRBD2 (5 bases each). The CDR3 is 13 residues long. V was clipped by 7 bases and J by 2 bases, with 12 bases between them. The germline V gene has CDR1 SNHLY and CDR2 FYNNEI. CDR3 in amino acids: CASNRDGAYEQYF. The CDR3 nucleotides read TGTGCCAGCAACCGGGACGGTGCCTACGAGCAGTACTTC.

This chain links TRBV5-6 with TRBJ2-3; D remains ambiguous. The germline V gene encodes CDR1 SGHDT and CDR2 YYEEEE. The CDR3 is 15 residues long. Trimming left V 0 bases short and J 2 bases short, with 10 bases between. The chain's CDR3 is CASSLAERFTDTQYF. The CDR3 bases are TGTGCCAGCAGCTTGGCGGAGCGCTTCACAGATACGCAGTATTTT.

The gene calls are TRBV12-3 or TRBV12-4 and TRBJ1-2; D is undetermined. The CDR3 consists of 14 residues. V dropped 5 bases and J dropped 1 base, with 11 bases sitting between them. The CDR3 region is CASSVSDGNYGYTF. CDR3 DNA sequence: TGTGCCAGCAGTGTATCGGATGGTAACTATGGCTACACCTTC.

This clonotype was seen once. This chain uses TRBV6-5 with TRBJ2-2, with D possibly TRBD2 on 6 matching bases. Germline loops: CDR1 MNHEY, CDR2 SVGAGI. This CDR3 has 16 residues. Trimming cost V 0 bases and J 6 bases, with 14 bases left between them. The CDR3 protein is CASSYSSATGAGELFF. DNA of the CDR3: TGTGCCAGCAGTTACTCCTCAGCTACGGGGGCCGGGGAGCTGTTTTTT.

V gene TRBV20-1 combines with J gene TRBJ2-7; 13 nucleotides align to TRBD2. The CDR3 extends over 15 amino acids. The junction had 1 base not matched to a gene; V was cut back by 0 bases and J by 2 bases. Germline assignment: CDR1 DFQATT and CDR2 SNEGSKA (reference sequence). CDR3 protein: CSAREGTSGAYEQYF. For the CDR3, the DNA is TGCAGTGCTAGAGAGGGGACTAGCGGGGCCTACGAGCAGTACTTC.

The chain combines TRBV20-1 with TRBJ2-5; TRBD2 matches 9 bases. The last part of the DNA fits TRBJ2-7 better; the J call may be wrong. The germline V gene has CDR1 DFQATT and CDR2 SNEGSKA (reference sequence). The CDR3 contains 14 residues. The CDR3 spells CSAPSGAPPYEQYF. The CDR3 DNA reads as TGCAGTGCGCCTAGCGGGGCCCCTCCCTACGAGCAGTACTTC.

The chain uses TRBV4-1 and TRBJ2-7; tentative D call: TRBD2 (7 bases). The J call may be incorrect, as the DNA end agrees better with TRBJ2-5. The CDR3 sequence is 17 residues long. Germline CDR1 is MGHRA and CDR2 is YSYEKL. The CDR3 loop is CASSQVDSGVHQETQYF. In DNA form, the CDR3 reads TGCGCCAGCAGCCAAGTGGACAGCGGGGTTCACCAAGAGACCCAGTACTTC.

This clonotype has just one count. The rearrangement joins TRBV2 to TRBJ2-1; D possibly matches TRBD1 or TRBD2 (5 bases each). Germline V gene sequence: CDR1 SNHLY, CDR2 FYNNEI. The CDR3 covers 13 residues. Between the trimmed V and J ends, which lost 7 bases and 4 bases, there was a span of 11 bases. The CDR3 region is CASTGGPYNEQFF. The CDR3 DNA reads TGTGCCAGCACTGGGGGTCCTTACAATGAGCAGTTCTTC.

This clonotype was observed once. For the CDR3, the DNA is TGTGCCAGCGGTTACCGAGAGACCCAGTACTTC. This gives the protein CASGYRETQYF. The chain joins TRBV19 to TRBJ2-5, with D uncertain. The CDR3 is made up of 11 amino acids. The V and J ends lost 9 bases and 4 bases respectively, with 9 bases between them. Germline V CDR1 and CDR2: LNHDA, SQIVND (reference sequence).

This sequence joins TRBV9 and TRBJ2-7, with D perhaps assigned TRBD1 or TRBD2 (7 bases each). Per germline, CDR1 SGDLS and CDR2 YYNGEE. V was shortened by 4 bases and J by 3 bases, with 17 bases between the two germline ends. This CDR3 is 15 amino acids long. The CDR3 bases are TGTGCCAGCAGCACCAGTGCAGGGGGGGTCTACGAGCAGTACTTC. It translates to CASSTSAGGVYEQYF. The full variable domain, with the rest looked up from reference TRBV9 and TRBJ2-7, is DSGVTQTPKHLITATGQRVTLRCSPRSGDLSVYWYQQSLDQGLQFLIQYYNGEERAKGNILERFSAQQFPDLHSELNLSSLELGDSALYFCASSTSAGGVYEQYFGPGTRLTVT.

The DNA for the CDR3 is TGCGGCGGGGAGGGGGATACGCAGTATTTT. As protein: CGGEGDTQYF. The chain couples TRBV29-1 to TRBJ2-3; 7 bases fit TRBD2. Germline loops: CDR1 SQVTM, CDR2 ANQGSEA. The CDR3 is made up of 10 amino acids.

The V gene is TRBV6-1, the J gene TRBJ2-5; 13 nucleotides match TRBD2. The germline CDR1 and CDR2 sequences are MNHNS and SASEGT. J lost 2 bases, V lost 5 bases, and 8 bases had no gene match. CDR3 length equals 17 residues. CDR3 in DNA: TGTGCCAGCAGTAGGGGGGGACTAGCGGGGCTGCAAGAGACCCAGTACTTC. Translated: CASSRGGLAGLQETQYF.

This clonotype was found once. The J gene is TRBJ2-7, the V gene TRBV6-2 or TRBV6-3; 7 bases match TRBD1. The CDR3 is made up of 16 amino acids. Germline trimming cut 0 bases from V and 1 base from J; bases unmatched to any gene: 6. Germline CDR1 is MNHEY and CDR2 is SVGEGT. Here the CDR3 DNA reads TGTGCCAGCAGTTACTCGACCGAGACAGGGTCCTACGAGCAGTACTTC. It specifies CASSYSTETGSYEQYF.

The V call is TRBV20-1, the J call TRBJ1-2, with a tentative D call TRBD1 (5 bases). The CDR3 consists of 13 residues. Trimming removed 5 bases at V and 7 bases at J, with 17 bases between. Germline CDR1 DFQATT, CDR2 SNEGSKA (reference sequence). The DNA of the CDR3 is TGCAGTGCTCGACGCGGGGGGGATATTGGCTACACCTTC. This sequence encodes CSARRGGDIGYTF.

The rearrangement uses TRBV5-6 and TRBJ1-5, with D unclear. Germline assignment: CDR1 SGHDT and CDR2 YYEEEE. The ends were cut back, 3 bases at V and 4 bases at J, with 20 bases in the middle. The CDR3 totals 17 residues. The CDR3 region has the DNA TGTGCCAGCAGCTCGTACTCAAGGGTTGCGTTAAATCAGCCCCAGCATTTT. Protein: CASSSYSRVALNQPQHF.

This chain uses TRBV11-2 with TRBJ1-1; possible D gene TRBD1, 5 bases. The length of the CDR3 is 16 residues. CDR1 and CDR2 from the germline V gene are SGHAT and FQNNGV. The V end was cut by 1 base, the J end by 1 base, with 13 bases between. CDR3 nucleotide sequence: TGTGCCAGCAGCTTAGGCGCCGGGACTGGGAACACTGAAGCTTTCTTT. It encodes CASSLGAGTGNTEAFF.

At least ten counts were recorded for this clonotype. The chain couples TRBV29-1 to TRBJ2-5; D possibly uses TRBD1 or TRBD2 (5 bases each). The CDR3 has 13 amino acids. The ends were cut back, 7 bases at V and 4 bases at J, with 16 bases in the middle. CDR1 is SQVTM and CDR2 is ANQGSEA in the germline V gene. This CDR3 is CSGLRGVRETQYF. The CDR3, as DNA: TGCAGCGGACTACGAGGGGTGAGAGAGACCCAGTACTTC.